The 22 T cell receptor beta chains reported below all come from one sample, sequenced in a study of blood T cell repertoires in COVID-19. TCRdb's copy holds only in-frame clones and misses some; the assay was immunoSEQ multiplex PCR. This sample has roughly 230,000 clones, with approximately 80% found just once. The sample consisted of peripheral blood. The receptors come from a woman in her forties or fifties with acute or convalescent COVID-19.

This chain's CDR3 is CASSLQRNIQYF. The CDR3 DNA follows: TGTGCCAGCAGTTTACAGAGAAACATTCAGTACTTC. This rearrangement joins TRBV6-2 or TRBV6-3 to TRBJ2-4; no clear D. V was cut by 4 bases and J by 6 bases, with 7 bases left in between. This CDR3 comprises 12 residues. Germline V lookup: CDR1 MNHEY, CDR2 SVGEGT.

This chain uses TRBV5-1 with TRBJ2-7; the match to TRBD1 covers 8 bases. This CDR3 has 14 amino acids. Germline CDR1 reads SGHRS; CDR2 reads YFSETQ. V shed 2 bases, J shed 6 bases, and the junction held 7 bases outside the gene matches. CDR3 residues: CASSLTTGALEQYF. CDR3 in DNA: TGCGCCAGCAGCTTAACGACAGGGGCGCTCGAGCAGTACTTC.

V is TRBV5-1 and J is TRBJ1-1; 7 bases agree with TRBD1. With 4 bases clipped from V and 0 bases from J, the junction kept 6 bases outside the gene matches. The CDR3 length is 15 residues. Germline-derived CDR1 and CDR2 are SGHRS and YFSETQ. The CDR3 region is CASSNTGAVNTEAFF. The CDR3 region has the DNA TGCGCCAGCAGCAACACAGGGGCCGTGAACACTGAAGCTTTCTTT. Full variable domain (remainder filled in from reference TRBV5-1 and TRBJ1-1): KAGVTQTPRYLIKTRGQQVTLSCSPISGHRSVSWYQQTPGQGLQFLFEYFSETQRNKGNFPGRFSGRQFSNSRSEMNVSTLELGDSALYLCASSNTGAVNTEAFFGQGTRLTVV.

The chain uses TRBV2 and TRBJ2-7; 11 positions match TRBD2. This CDR3 is built from 15 residues. V gave up 4 bases and J gave up 0 bases; unmatched junction bases: 2. Germline V gene lookup returns CDR1 SNHLY and CDR2 FYNNEI. This chain's CDR3 is CASSGTSGPSYEQYF. DNA of the CDR3: TGTGCCAGCAGTGGGACTAGCGGGCCCTCCTACGAGCAGTACTTC.

For the CDR3, the DNA is TGTGCCAGCAGCCAAGAATACGTGGGGAGCGAGAACACTGAAGCTTTCTTT. This encodes CASSQEYVGSENTEAFF. V is TRBV3-1 (or the pseudogene TRBV3-2) and J is TRBJ1-1; D call uncertain. V lost 0 bases and J lost 1, with 15 bases in between. The CDR3 is 17 residues long. CDR1 is LGHDT and CDR2 is YNNKEL in the germline V gene (reference sequence).

This sequence joins TRBV9 and TRBJ2-7; tentatively, D is TRBD2 (6 bases). The CDR3 has 15 residues. Germline-derived CDR1 and CDR2 are SGDLS and YYNGEE. V gave up 2 bases and J gave up 1 base, with 13 bases separating them. CDR3: CASSVEGGTSYEQYF. As DNA, the CDR3 is TGTGCCAGCAGCGTTGAAGGAGGGACTTCCTACGAGCAGTACTTC.

CDR3 in amino acids: CASSQTGYEQYF. CDR3 in DNA: TGTGCCAGCAGCCAAACAGGGTACGAGCAGTACTTC. This chain joins TRBV3-1 (or the pseudogene TRBV3-2) and TRBJ2-7, with a possible D match to TRBD1 (6 bases). This CDR3 has 12 amino acids. Trimming removed 2 bases at V and 4 bases at J, with 6 bases between. CDR1 LGHDT and CDR2 YNNKEL come from the germline V gene (reference sequence).

This chain connects TRBV4-2 to TRBJ2-7, with a possible D match to TRBD2 (6 bases). Germline CDR1 and CDR2: LGHNA and YNFKEQ. CDR3 length: 18 residues. Trimming took off 0 bases at V and 3 bases at J, with 21 bases between the two ends. The CDR3 DNA reads TGTGCCAGCAGCCAAGATGGGGGTATGGCGGGGACCTACTACGAGCAGTACTTC. Its translation is CASSQDGGMAGTYYEQYF.

A few counts support this clone. The chain recombines TRBV2 with TRBJ2-6; D gene ambiguous. The germline CDR1 and CDR2 sequences are SNHLY and FYNNEI. Trimming removed 4 bases at V and 0 bases at J, with 10 bases between. CDR3 length: 16 amino acids. CDR3 loop: CASSGDFPSGANVLTF. The CDR3 bases are TGTGCCAGCAGTGGAGACTTTCCCTCTGGGGCCAACGTCCTGACTTTC. The variable domain in full, with the rest retrieved from reference TRBV2 and TRBJ2-6, is EPEVTQTPSHQVTQMGQEVILRCVPISNHLYFYWYRQILGQKVEFLVSFYNNEISEKSEIFDDQFSVERPDGSNFTLKIRSTKLEDSAMYFCASSGDFPSGANVLTFGAGSRLTVL.

The chain uses TRBV3-1 (or the pseudogene TRBV3-2) and TRBJ1-2, with 7 nucleotides matching TRBD1. CDR1 LGHDT and CDR2 YNNKEL come from the germline V gene (reference sequence). The CDR3 extends over 13 amino acids. J gave up 4 bases and V 4 bases, and 3 bases lay outside the gene matches. CDR3 protein: CASSPRGRYGYTF. The CDR3 coding sequence is TGTGCCAGCAGCCCGAGGGGGCGCTATGGCTACACCTTC.

This clone showed up just a few times. The rearrangement joins TRBV11-2 to TRBJ1-1, with 7 bases aligning to TRBD1. With V trimmed by 6 bases and J by 1 base, 11 bases remained unmatched. The V gene's germline CDR1 is SGHAT and CDR2 FQNNGV. The CDR3 length is 16 residues. The CDR3 sequence is CASRDGKGASNTEAFF. CDR3 in DNA: TGTGCCAGCAGGGATGGGAAGGGGGCCTCGAACACTGAAGCTTTCTTT.

V gene TRBV7-2 combines with J gene TRBJ1-2; TRBD1 aligns across 7 bases. Germline V CDR1 and CDR2: SGHTA, FQGNSA. The CDR3 is 18 residues long. Trimming cost V 1 base and J 7 bases; bases outside gene matches: 18. CDR3 bases: TGTGCCAGCAGCTTAGGTTATGGGTCGGGACAGACTACAGTTGGCTACACCTTC. This translates into CASSLGYGSGQTTVGYTF.

The chain recombines TRBV14 with TRBJ1-2; the match to TRBD1 covers 7 bases. V was pared by 4 bases and J by 7 bases, with 6 bases of the junction left unmatched. The CDR3 is 13 amino acids. Germline CDR1 is SGHDN and CDR2 is FVKESK. CDR3 sequence: CASSRQGVGGYTF. DNA for the CDR3: TGTGCCAGCAGCCGACAGGGTGTAGGTGGCTACACCTTC.

J is TRBJ1-1 and V is TRBV25-1; D may be TRBD1 (5 bases). The CDR3 is 14 residues long. Germline CDR1 MGHDK, CDR2 SYGVNS. The ends were cut back, 8 bases at V and 1 base at J, with 14 bases in the middle. The CDR3 sequence: CASPGRDSNTEAFF. The DNA for the CDR3 is TGTGCCAGCCCTGGGCGGGACTCGAACACTGAAGCTTTCTTT.

The V and J genes are TRBV5-1 and TRBJ2-1; TRBD2 agrees at 10 bases. Germline loops: CDR1 SGHRS, CDR2 YFSETQ. The CDR3 runs to 15 residues. J gave up 3 bases and V 4 bases, and 4 bases lay outside the gene matches. The CDR3, as DNA: TGCGCCAGCAGCGCCGCTAGCGGGAGCTACAATGAGCAGTTCTTC. This encodes CASSAASGSYNEQFF.

The V call is TRBV7-2, the J call TRBJ1-2; D is possibly TRBD1 (6 bases). V was cut by 6 bases and J by 5 bases, with 16 bases left in between. Germline CDR1 is SGHTA and CDR2 is FQGNSA. The CDR3 is 14 residues long. CDR3 residues: CASSNQGRGYGYTF. In DNA form, the CDR3 reads TGTGCCAGCAGTAATCAGGGGCGGGGGTATGGCTACACCTTC.

Only one count was recorded for this clone. The chain has TRBV5-1 and TRBJ1-1, with D perhaps TRBD1 (5 bases). Germline CDR1 and CDR2: SGHRS and YFSETQ. This CDR3 is built from 16 residues. V lost 3 bases to trimming and J lost 2 bases, with 17 bases between them. The DNA of the CDR3 is TGCGCCAGCAGCTCAATTCCCAAGGGGACTAACACTGAAGCTTTCTTT. This codes for CASSSIPKGTNTEAFF.

This sequence joins TRBV30 and TRBJ1-2; the D gene is possibly TRBD1 (5 bases). V lost 4 bases and J 4 bases, leaving 13 bases between the germline ends. From germline, CDR1 is GTSNPN and CDR2 SVGIG (reference sequence). CDR3 length equals 13 residues. The CDR3 nucleotides read TGTGCCTGGACTCAGGGCCCTCCCTATGGCTACACCTTC. Protein product: CAWTQGPPYGYTF.

This sequence joins TRBV5-4 and TRBJ2-7; TRBD1 agrees at 11 bases. V lost 4 bases, J lost 5 bases, and 2 bases stayed unmatched. This CDR3 has 13 amino acids. Germline V gene lookup returns CDR1 SGHNT and CDR2 YYREEE (reference sequence). CDR3 sequence: CASSRDRGNEQYF. The CDR3 DNA reads TGTGCCAGCAGCCGGGACAGGGGGAACGAGCAGTACTTC.

This sequence joins TRBV4-2 and TRBJ1-1; 9 nucleotides agree with TRBD1. V was clipped by 6 bases and J by 3 bases; unmatched bases: 11. Germline CDR1 is LGHNA and CDR2 is YNFKEQ. The CDR3 length is 16 residues. CDR3 sequence: CASRRTGGGWDTEAFF. CDR3 in DNA: TGTGCCAGCAGGAGAACAGGGGGCGGGTGGGACACTGAAGCTTTCTTT.

The sample holds a few counts of this clone. The chain is built from TRBV6-2 or TRBV6-3 and TRBJ2-7; D is possibly TRBD2 (6 bases). Germline CDR1 MNHEY, CDR2 SVGEGT. This CDR3 is built from 14 residues. V lost 4 bases, J lost 3 bases, and 13 bases lay in between. CDR3 nucleotide sequence: TGTGCCAGCAGTTCTGGGGAGGTGATCTACGAGCAGTACTTC. Protein sequence: CASSSGEVIYEQYF.

This chain uses TRBV5-1 with TRBJ2-7; a weak D match, TRBD1 (6 bases). Germline CDR1 is SGHRS and CDR2 is YFSETQ. This CDR3 is built from 12 residues. V lost 4 bases to trimming and J lost 4 bases, with 9 bases between them. In DNA, the CDR3 is TGCGCCAGCAGCCAACAGGGTTACGAGCAGTACTTC. Amino acid sequence: CASSQQGYEQYF.